This TCR beta chain appears in the sequencing data of a study of CD8+ T cells in alopecia areata. As the sequencing template, cDNA was produced by extracting RNA and reverse transcribing it. Some clones are missing from TCRdb's copy, which holds only in-frame ones; the method was immunoSEQ multiplex PCR. Altogether approximately 150,000 clones are present, approximately 65% being singletons, with the ten largest covering approximately 34%. With 3 bases removed from V and 3 bases from J, the gap between germline ends came to 3 bases. CDR1 is SEHNR and CDR2 is FQNEAQ in the germline V gene (reference sequence). This CDR3 is 11 amino acids long. A note on this clone: The same CDR3 is also encoded by other DNA sequences in this sample.

Sequencing was performed on CD8+ T cells sorted from blood. J is TRBJ2-7 and V is TRBV7-9; D gene ambiguous. The source of this sequence is a human donor in good health. The CDR3 region has the DNA TGTGCCAGCAGCTTTGACTACGAGCAGTACTTC. Its protein product is CASSFDYEQYF.